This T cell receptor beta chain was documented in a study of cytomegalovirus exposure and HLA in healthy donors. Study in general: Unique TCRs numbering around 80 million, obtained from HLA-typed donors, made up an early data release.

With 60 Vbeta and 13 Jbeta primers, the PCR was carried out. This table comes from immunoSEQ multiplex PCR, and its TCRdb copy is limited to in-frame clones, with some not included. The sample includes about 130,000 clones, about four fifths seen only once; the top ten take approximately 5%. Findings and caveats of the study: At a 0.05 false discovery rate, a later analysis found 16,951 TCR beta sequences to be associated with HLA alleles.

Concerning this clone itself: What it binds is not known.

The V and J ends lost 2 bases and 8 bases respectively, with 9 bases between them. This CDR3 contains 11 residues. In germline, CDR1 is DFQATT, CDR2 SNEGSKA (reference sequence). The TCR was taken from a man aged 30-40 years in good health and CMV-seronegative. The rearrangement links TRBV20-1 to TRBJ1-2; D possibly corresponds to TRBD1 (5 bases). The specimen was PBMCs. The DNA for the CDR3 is TGCAGTGCTAGATGGGGCCTGGGCTACACCTTC. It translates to CSARWGLGYTF.